This T cell receptor (beta chain) was found in a study of cytomegalovirus exposure and HLA in healthy donors. As for the study in general: Genotyping of 430 or so donors showed that about 79% belonged to the Caucasian-associated ancestry cluster. Findings and limits, study-wide: Reports credit the classifier with highly specific, highly sensitive diagnosis of cytomegalovirus status. Likely technical artifact: a cluster of highly shared sequence variants.

The CDR3 contains 14 residues. From germline, CDR1 is MNHEY and CDR2 SMNVEV (reference sequence). V lost 6 bases and J lost 4, with 15 bases in between. Regarding this clone: Its target is not known.

Primers: 60 Vbeta forward and 13 Jbeta reverse. In the authors' methods: Counted up in a later analysis, unique TCR beta chains came to approximately 77 million, with about 9.9 million shared. Sequencing used immunoSEQ multiplex PCR; TCRdb keeps in-frame clones, though not all of them. V, J and clone size are taken as reported in that table, and D and trimming were inferred from the DNA itself. The table has 150,000 to 250,000 clones, roughly 72% seen once. The rearrangement links TRBV27 to TRBJ2-5, with D uncertain. Sequencing was done on a sample of PBMCs. This sequence originates from a man aged 25 to 45 in good health and CMV-seronegative. The CDR3 coding sequence is TGTGCCAGCAGGTCCCTTGGTCCGGGAGAGACCCAGTACTTC. Protein sequence: CASRSLGPGETQYF.